These T cell receptor beta chains were read from a single sample in a study of shared clonotypes between healthy human individuals. Profiling relied on immunoSEQ multiplex PCR, and the TCRdb table lists in-frame clones only, not all of them. The profile shows some 2,000,000 clones, around 96% of them singletons. Sequencing was done on a sample of naive CD8+ T cells sorted from blood. These receptors all stem from a man younger than 30 in good health. The CDR3 runs from the conserved cysteine through the conserved F or W. The order of the fields is D gene, V gene, J gene, clone size, CDR3 DNA, CDR3 protein. D genes are given only for firm matches. Some rows mark clone size as missing; the rest say once, few, many or name a class of expanded clone.

d_gene: TRBD1
v_gene: TRBV12-5
j_gene: TRBJ2-1
abundance: -
CDR3nt: TGTGCTAGTGGTCCGACAGGGAAAGTCTCCTACAATGAGCAGTTCTTC
CDR3aa: CASGPTGKVSYNEQFF

d_gene: -
v_gene: TRBV6-6
j_gene: TRBJ1-4
abundance: few
CDR3nt: TGTGCCAGCAGTATCCTAACAGCTGGCGGAAAACTGTTTTTT
CDR3aa: CASSILTAGGKLFF

d_gene: -
v_gene: TRBV7-3
j_gene: TRBJ2-5
abundance: once
CDR3nt: TGTGCCAGCAGTCCAACAGGGAGCCAAGAGACCCAGTACTTC
CDR3aa: CASSPTGSQETQYF

d_gene: TRBD1
v_gene: TRBV30
j_gene: TRBJ1-4
abundance: once
CDR3nt: TGTGCCTGGAGTGTACAGGGGGCTTGGGGTGAAAAACTGTTTTTT
CDR3aa: CAWSVQGAWGEKLFF

d_gene: -
v_gene: TRBV29-1
j_gene: TRBJ2-3
abundance: -
CDR3nt: TGCAGCGTTGAAATGGCAGATACGCAGTATTTT
CDR3aa: CSVEMADTQYF

d_gene: TRBD2
v_gene: TRBV5-1
j_gene: TRBJ2-3
abundance: -
CDR3nt: TGCGCCAGCAGCCTCACTAGCGTGAGCCTCACAGATACGCAGTATTTT
CDR3aa: CASSLTSVSLTDTQYF

d_gene: TRBD2
v_gene: TRBV10-2
j_gene: TRBJ2-3
abundance: -
CDR3nt: TGCGCCAGCAGGCTCTCTAGCGGGCTCACAGATACGCAGTATTTT
CDR3aa: CASRLSSGLTDTQYF

d_gene: -
v_gene: TRBV25-1
j_gene: TRBJ1-2
abundance: -
CDR3nt: TGTGCCAGCAGTGACAGGGGAAACGGCTACACCTTC
CDR3aa: CASSDRGNGYTF

d_gene: -
v_gene: TRBV5-1
j_gene: TRBJ1-1
abundance: -
CDR3nt: TGCGCCAGCAGGACCGGGGGGTCGGACACTGAAGCTTTCTTT
CDR3aa: CASRTGGSDTEAFF

d_gene: -
v_gene: TRBV4-1
j_gene: TRBJ2-7
abundance: once
CDR3nt: TGCGCCAGCAGTTCCGGGGCCTCCTACGAGCAGTACTTC
CDR3aa: CASSSGASYEQYF

d_gene: -
v_gene: TRBV6-1
j_gene: TRBJ1-2
abundance: -
CDR3nt: TGTGCCAGCGGCGACCGTGGAGCGGGTGGCTACACCTTC
CDR3aa: CASGDRGAGGYTF

d_gene: -
v_gene: TRBV5-6
j_gene: TRBJ1-2
abundance: -
CDR3nt: TGTGCCAGCAGCCAGGAGCCTAACTATGGCTACACCTTC
CDR3aa: CASSQEPNYGYTF

d_gene: -
v_gene: TRBV7-9
j_gene: TRBJ2-7
abundance: -
CDR3nt: TGTGCCAGCAGCCATGTCGTGTACGAGCAGTACTTC
CDR3aa: CASSHVVYEQYF

d_gene: -
v_gene: TRBV15
j_gene: TRBJ1-2
abundance: -
CDR3nt: TGTGCCACCAGCAGATTCCTAACCGGCGGTGATGGCTACACCTTC
CDR3aa: CATSRFLTGGDGYTF